The clone carrying this TCR beta chain was detected a few times. As yet, its antigen is unknown. TCRdb re-analysed the RT-PCR reads in MiXCR, keeping a single row per CDR3 protein. The sample holds 800,000 to 1,000,000 distinct CDR3 sequences, 20% to 25% seen once. This sample is drawn from a study of response to subunit inactivated influenza vaccine. Findings of the study overall: Few new T cells, the authors suggested, are recruited by each seasonal influenza vaccination.

The sequence came from a man aged 50-60 years who received an inactivated influenza vaccine. Sample: PBMCs from blood, taken 4 to 6 days after vaccination.

The CDR3 sequence: CASSQVGTPQETQYF. For the CDR3, the DNA is TGTGCCAGCAGCCAAGTGGGGACACCCCAAGAGACCCAGTACTTC. The rearrangement joins TRBV4-2 to TRBJ2-5; a possible D gene is TRBD1 (6 bases). V dropped 1 base and J dropped 1 base, with 10 bases sitting between them. Germline V gene data show CDR1 as LGHNA and CDR2 as YNFKEQ. This CDR3 comprises 15 residues.